The 28 T cell receptor beta chains listed next were all sequenced from one sample in a study of immune evolution from preneoplasia to lung adenocarcinoma. Generated by immunoSEQ multiplex PCR, the TCRdb table keeps only in-frame clones and is missing some. The table shows roughly 4,000 clones, with roughly three quarters occurring only once. Sequencing was performed on FFPE minimally invasive lung adenocarcinoma tissue. The receptor source for this set is a person aged 50-70 years with lung adenocarcinoma.

The chain couples TRBV9 to TRBJ2-1, with D maybe TRBD1 (6 bases). Trimming took off 4 bases at V and 0 bases at J, with 11 bases between the two ends. Germline CDR1 reads SGDLS; CDR2 reads YYNGEE. This CDR3 has 15 residues. CDR3 nucleotides: TGTGCCAGCAGCCCCCAGGGGAGCTCCTACAATGAGCAGTTCTTC. This codes for CASSPQGSSYNEQFF.

This clone is a singleton in its sample. The chain carries TRBV29-1 and TRBJ1-5; D is perhaps TRBD1 (5 bases). The CDR3 runs to 13 residues. Deletions cut 2 bases from V and 6 bases from J, with 11 bases between. Looked up from germline, CDR1 is SQVTM and CDR2 is ANQGSEA. For the CDR3, the DNA is TGCAGCGTTGAAAGTCCCGGGGGTCAGCCCCAGCATTTT. Residues: CSVESPGGQPQHF.

This chain joins TRBV7-2 and TRBJ1-1; D possibly corresponds to TRBD1 (5 bases). Trimming shortened V by 6 bases and J by 8 bases, and 13 bases separated the two germline ends. The CDR3 length is 12 residues. Germline CDR1 is SGHTA and CDR2 is FQGNSA. DNA for the CDR3: TGTGCCAGCAGTTTCCAGGGTAGAGAAGCTTTCTTT. Its translation is CASSFQGREAFF.

This chain uses TRBV2 with TRBJ1-2, with D unresolved. This CDR3 is 13 amino acids long. Germline loops: CDR1 SNHLY, CDR2 FYNNEI. Trimming removed 4 bases at V and 8 bases at J, with 14 bases between. CDR3 bases: TGTGCCAGCAGTGCGGACTTTTATGAGGGCTACACCTTC. Amino acid sequence: CASSADFYEGYTF. The whole variable domain, filled in from reference TRBV2 and TRBJ1-2, reads EPEVTQTPSHQVTQMGQEVILRCVPISNHLYFYWYRQILGQKVEFLVSFYNNEISEKSEIFDDQFSVERPDGSNFTLKIRSTKLEDSAMYFCASSADFYEGYTFGSGTRLTVV.

The chain recombines TRBV28 with TRBJ2-1; maybe TRBD1 (5 bases). Trimming took 5 bases from V and 0 from J, leaving 11 bases between them. Germline V gives CDR1 MDHEN, CDR2 SYDVKM. The length of the CDR3 is 15 residues. The CDR3 loop is CASSHPTASYNEQFF. CDR3 DNA: TGTGCCAGCAGTCACCCGACAGCCTCCTACAATGAGCAGTTCTTC.

The rearrangement uses TRBV28 and TRBJ1-4; perhaps TRBD1 as D (5 bases). This CDR3 is built from 15 residues. Trimming stripped 6 bases from V and 0 bases from J, with 11 bases between. Per the germline V gene, CDR1 is MDHEN and CDR2 is SYDVKM. CDR3 sequence: CASSQPRATNEKLFF. CDR3 in DNA: TGTGCCAGCAGCCAACCCAGGGCAACTAATGAAAAACTGTTTTTT.

The CDR3 DNA reads as TGTGCCAGCATGGGGATGGGACAGGGGAAAATAAGCATGAACACTGAAGCTTTCTTT. Translation: CASMGMGQGKISMNTEAFF. The chain uses TRBV27 and TRBJ1-1; TRBD1 agrees at 10 bases. With 7 bases clipped from V and 0 bases from J, the junction kept 17 bases outside the gene matches. Germline loops: CDR1 MNHEY, CDR2 SMNVEV (reference sequence). This CDR3 has 19 residues.

The chain carries TRBV7-2 and TRBJ2-5; D gene ambiguous. With 1 base removed from V and 5 bases from J, the gap between germline ends came to 14 bases. The germline V gene has CDR1 SGHTA and CDR2 FQGNSA. This CDR3 contains 15 residues. The CDR3 region is CASSLVTSVGETQYF. The CDR3 nucleotides are TGTGCCAGCAGCTTAGTCACCAGTGTAGGTGAGACCCAGTACTTC.

The chain recombines TRBV6-5 with TRBJ2-1; unclear D gene. This CDR3 has 16 residues. Trimming stripped 0 bases from V and 4 bases from J, with 13 bases between. CDR1 is MNHEY, CDR2 SVGAGI, per germline. The CDR3 spells CASSYSIGATYNEQFF. CDR3 DNA: TGTGCCAGCAGTTACTCGATTGGCGCCACATACAATGAGCAGTTCTTC.

Here the CDR3 reads CASSVDIGEQFF. The CDR3 DNA sequence: TGCGCCAGCAGCGTTGACATCGGTGAGCAGTTCTTC. The chain employs TRBV5-1 and TRBJ2-1; D remains ambiguous. Germline V lookup: CDR1 SGHRS, CDR2 YFSETQ. V lost 4 bases and J 9 bases, leaving 11 bases between the germline ends. This CDR3 contains 12 residues.

This clone came up once. V usage is TRBV20-1 and J usage is TRBJ1-2, with D hard to call. Per the germline V gene, CDR1 is DFQATT and CDR2 is SNEGSKA (reference sequence). Deletions cut 7 bases from V and 3 bases from J, with 9 bases between. This CDR3 comprises 11 residues. In DNA, the CDR3 is TGCAGTGAAGGAGGCTACTATGGCTACACCTTC. It yields the protein CSEGGYYGYTF.

In this sample, this clone turned up once. The chain carries TRBV25-1 and TRBJ1-2, with D possibly matching TRBD1 (6 bases). The germline CDR1 and CDR2 sequences are MGHDK and SYGVNS. The CDR3 has 15 residues. V lost 8 bases, J lost 0 bases, and 16 bases lay in between. DNA of the CDR3: TGTGCCAGCGCACAGACAGGCCTAGCTAACTATGGCTACACCTTC. It codes for CASAQTGLANYGYTF.

V usage is TRBV5-5 and J usage is TRBJ1-2; no clear D. The CDR3 covers 11 residues. Germline V gives CDR1 SGHKS, CDR2 YYEKEE (reference sequence). The V end lost 7 bases, the J end lost 4 bases, and 8 bases lay between the germline ends. CDR3 protein: CASGGSYGYTF. In DNA, the CDR3 is TGTGCCAGCGGCGGTTCCTATGGCTACACCTTC.

This clone was picked up one time. The rearrangement joins TRBV29-1 to TRBJ2-4; no clear D. The CDR3 is 14 residues long. Germline V CDR1 and CDR2: SQVTM, ANQGSEA. V was clipped by 4 bases and J by 0 bases, with 10 bases between them. CDR3 amino acids: CSVVYTLAKNIQYF. CDR3 bases: TGCAGCGTTGTTTATACCCTAGCCAAAAACATTCAGTACTTC.

The CDR3 reads CASSPYSGGWGTDTQYF. The CDR3, as DNA: TGTGCCAGCAGTCCCTACTCAGGGGGCTGGGGCACAGATACGCAGTATTTT. The chain uses TRBV27 and TRBJ2-3, with 8 positions matching TRBD1. CDR1 and CDR2 from the germline V gene are MNHEY and SMNVEV (reference sequence). This CDR3 contains 17 residues. The V gene end was trimmed by 5 bases and the J gene end by 1 base; junction bases not matched to a gene: 11.

The rearrangement joins TRBV27 to TRBJ2-7; 9 bases map to TRBD1. This CDR3 region has 15 residues. The germline CDR1 and CDR2 sequences are MNHEY and SMNVEV (reference sequence). V lost 0 bases, J lost 9 bases, and 9 bases stayed unmatched. In DNA form, the CDR3 reads TGTGCCAGCAGTTTATCTTGGACAGGGGATTTTGTGCAGTACTTC. Amino acids: CASSLSWTGDFVQYF.

The chain recombines TRBV6-6 with TRBJ2-5; TRBD2 aligns across 7 bases. The junction had 7 bases not matched to a gene; V was cut back by 7 bases and J by 5 bases. Per the germline V gene, CDR1 is MNHNY and CDR2 is SVGAGI (reference sequence). The CDR3 is 13 amino acids. The CDR3 DNA sequence: TGTGCCAGCAAGAGACTAGCTTGGGAGACCCAGTACTTC. Its protein product is CASKRLAWETQYF.

The chain recombines TRBV14 with TRBJ2-7; 12 bases align to TRBD2. The V gene's germline CDR1 is SGHDN and CDR2 FVKESK. This CDR3 is built from 15 residues. The V segment lost 5 bases and the J segment 6 bases; nucleotides outside the gene matches: 8. Here the CDR3 reads CASSVRTSGNSEQYF. The DNA for the CDR3 is TGTGCCAGCAGCGTTCGGACTAGCGGGAATTCCGAGCAGTACTTC.

V gene TRBV18 combines with J gene TRBJ2-6; D possibly uses TRBD1 or TRBD2 (5 bases each). V was trimmed by 3 bases and J by 0 bases, leaving 9 bases between them. The CDR3 is 16 amino acids. Per the germline V gene, CDR1 is KGHSH and CDR2 is LQKENI. This chain's CDR3 is CASSPGRFSGANVLTF. Written as DNA, the CDR3 is TGTGCCAGCTCACCGGGACGGTTCTCTGGGGCCAACGTCCTGACTTTC.

This chain links TRBV15 with TRBJ2-1; TRBD2 agrees at 8 bases. After removal of 0 bases from V and 5 bases from J, the junction contained 6 bases not matched to a gene. This CDR3 has 16 amino acids. CDR1 LNHNV and CDR2 YYDKDF come from the germline V gene (reference sequence). The DNA of the CDR3 is TGTGCCACCAGCAGAGATCGCTTTAGCGGGGACAATGAGCAGTTCTTC. Protein product: CATSRDRFSGDNEQFF.

The V gene is TRBV9, the J gene TRBJ1-1; D is possibly TRBD1 (6 bases). Trimming shortened V by 4 bases and J by 3 bases, and 16 bases separated the two germline ends. The CDR3 sequence is 15 residues long. Germline CDR1 reads SGDLS; CDR2 reads YYNGEE. The CDR3 DNA follows: TGTGCCAGCAGCTTGAGCGACAGGCTAGACACTGAAGCTTTCTTT. It encodes CASSLSDRLDTEAFF.

The chain couples TRBV4-2 to TRBJ1-5, with 10 bases lining up with TRBD1. Germline V CDR1 and CDR2: LGHNA, YNFKEQ. With V trimmed by 0 bases and J by 6 bases, 8 bases remained unmatched. The CDR3 is made up of 17 amino acids. CDR3 residues: CASSQDRTGGGVQPQHF. CDR3 DNA: TGTGCCAGCAGCCAAGATAGGACAGGGGGAGGTGTTCAGCCCCAGCATTTT.

The V and J genes are TRBV6-6 and TRBJ2-1, with D perhaps being TRBD1 or TRBD2 (5 bases each). Between the trimmed V and J ends, which lost 5 bases and 2 bases, there was a span of 13 bases. Looked up from germline, CDR1 is MNHNY and CDR2 is SVGAGI (reference sequence). The CDR3 length is 15 residues. The DNA of the CDR3 is TGTGCCAGCAGTCCCGGGACGGCGACCTACAATGAGCAGTTCTTC. Its protein product is CASSPGTATYNEQFF.

This clone has just a few counts. The CDR3 coding sequence is TGTGCCAGCAGTCCTAACAGGAACACTGAAGCTTTCTTT. This encodes CASSPNRNTEAFF. The chain links TRBV27 to TRBJ1-1; D unclear. Looked up from germline, CDR1 is MNHEY and CDR2 is SMNVEV (reference sequence). The CDR3 has 13 residues. V shed 5 bases and J shed 1 base, with 8 bases lying between them.

This clone was recorded once. The V gene is TRBV9, the J gene TRBJ1-1; D unresolved. From germline, CDR1 is SGDLS and CDR2 YYNGEE. This CDR3 spans 13 amino acids. Trimming took 1 base from V and 3 from J, leaving 7 bases between them. The CDR3 region is CASSVSPDTEAFF. The CDR3 region has the DNA TGTGCCAGCAGCGTATCGCCCGACACTGAAGCTTTCTTT.

This chain connects TRBV19 to TRBJ2-7, with TRBD1 identical over 9 bases. Germline CDR1 LNHDA, CDR2 SQIVND (reference sequence). V gave up 3 bases and J gave up 4 bases; unmatched junction bases: 7. The CDR3 extends over 15 amino acids. Here the CDR3 DNA reads TGTGCCAGTAGTATGACCGGGACAGGGCAATACGAGCAGTACTTC. Residues: CASSMTGTGQYEQYF.

This chain uses TRBV6-6 with TRBJ2-5, with D maybe TRBD2 (5 bases). This CDR3 is built from 14 residues. Germline V CDR1 and CDR2: MNHNY, SVGAGI (reference sequence). With 4 bases removed from V and 1 base from J, the gap between germline ends came to 10 bases. For the CDR3, the DNA is TGTGCCAGCAGTTTACGGGAACTCCAAGAGACCCAGTACTTC. Translation gives CASSLRELQETQYF.

This clone is a singleton in its sample. The rearrangement links TRBV29-1 to TRBJ1-1, with D perhaps matching TRBD1 (5 bases). The V end was cut by 5 bases, the J end by 1 base, with 14 bases between. This CDR3 spans 14 amino acids. Germline CDR1 SQVTM, CDR2 ANQGSEA. CDR3 DNA sequence: TGCAGCGTTCCCCGGGGCCTGAGGAACACTGAAGCTTTCTTT. This codes for CSVPRGLRNTEAFF.